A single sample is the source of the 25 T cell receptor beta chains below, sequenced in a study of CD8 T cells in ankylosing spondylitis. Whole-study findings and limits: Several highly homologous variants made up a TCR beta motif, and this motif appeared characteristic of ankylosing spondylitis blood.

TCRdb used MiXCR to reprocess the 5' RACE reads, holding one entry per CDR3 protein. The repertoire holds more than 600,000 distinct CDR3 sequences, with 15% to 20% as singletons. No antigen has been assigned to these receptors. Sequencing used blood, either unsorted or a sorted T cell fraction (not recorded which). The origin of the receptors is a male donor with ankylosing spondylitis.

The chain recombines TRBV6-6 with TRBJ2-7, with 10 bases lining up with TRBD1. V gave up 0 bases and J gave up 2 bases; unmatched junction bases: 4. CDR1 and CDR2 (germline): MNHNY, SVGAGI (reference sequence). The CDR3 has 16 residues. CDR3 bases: TGTGCCAGCAGTTACTCGGGACAGGGGATAACCTACGAGCAGTACTTC. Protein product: CASSYSGQGITYEQYF.

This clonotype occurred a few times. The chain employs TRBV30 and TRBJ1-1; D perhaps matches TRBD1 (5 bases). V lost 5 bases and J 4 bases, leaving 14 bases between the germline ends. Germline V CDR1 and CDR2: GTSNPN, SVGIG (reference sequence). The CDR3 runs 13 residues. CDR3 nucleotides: TGTGCCTGGGGGGGATGGTCGGGCACTGAAGCTTTCTTT. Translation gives CAWGGWSGTEAFF.

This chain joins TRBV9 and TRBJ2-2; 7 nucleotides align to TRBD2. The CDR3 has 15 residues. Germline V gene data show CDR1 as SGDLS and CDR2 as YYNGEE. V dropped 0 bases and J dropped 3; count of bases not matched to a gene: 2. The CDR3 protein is CASSVAGGHTGELFF. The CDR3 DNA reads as TGTGCCAGCAGCGTAGCGGGGGGACACACCGGGGAGCTGTTTTTT. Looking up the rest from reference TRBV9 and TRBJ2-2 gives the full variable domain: DSGVTQTPKHLITATGQRVTLRCSPRSGDLSVYWYQQSLDQGLQFLIQYYNGEERAKGNILERFSAQQFPDLHSELNLSSLELGDSALYFCASSVAGGHTGELFFGEGSRLTVL.

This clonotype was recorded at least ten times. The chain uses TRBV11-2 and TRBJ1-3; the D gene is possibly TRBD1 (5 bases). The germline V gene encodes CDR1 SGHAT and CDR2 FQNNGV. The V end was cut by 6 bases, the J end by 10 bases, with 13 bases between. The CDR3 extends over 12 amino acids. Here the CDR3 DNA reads TGTGCCAGCAGTGTCCCAGGGAAGACCATATATTTT. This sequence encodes CASSVPGKTIYF.

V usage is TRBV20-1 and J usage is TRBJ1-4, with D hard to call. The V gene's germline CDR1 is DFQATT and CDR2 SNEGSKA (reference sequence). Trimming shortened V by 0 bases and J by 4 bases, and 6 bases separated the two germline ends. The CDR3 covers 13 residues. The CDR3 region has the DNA TGCAGTGCTAGAGATCCGTTTAATGAAAAACTGTTTTTT. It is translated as CSARDPFNEKLFF.

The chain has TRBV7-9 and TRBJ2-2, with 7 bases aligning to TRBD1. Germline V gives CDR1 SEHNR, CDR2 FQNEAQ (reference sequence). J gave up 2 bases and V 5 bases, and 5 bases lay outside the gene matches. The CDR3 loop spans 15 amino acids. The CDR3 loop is CASSQQGRNTGELFF. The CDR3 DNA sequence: TGTGCCAGCAGCCAACAGGGGAGAAACACCGGGGAGCTGTTTTTT.

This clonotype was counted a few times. The DNA for the CDR3 is TGCGCCAGCAGCCAAGAAGGAAGGGCGGGAGGGAGTGTTGAGCAGTTCTTC. Its translation: CASSQEGRAGGSVEQFF. This sequence joins TRBV4-3 and TRBJ2-1; 9 positions agree with TRBD2. The CDR3 totals 17 residues. Looked up from germline, CDR1 is LGHNA and CDR2 is YSLEER. V lost 0 bases, J lost 9 bases, and 12 bases stayed unmatched.

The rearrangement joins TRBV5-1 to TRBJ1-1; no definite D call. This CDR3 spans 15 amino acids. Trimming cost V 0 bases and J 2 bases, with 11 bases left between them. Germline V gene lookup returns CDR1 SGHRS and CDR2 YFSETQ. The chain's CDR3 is CASSLEFHGNTEAFF. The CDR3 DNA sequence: TGCGCCAGCAGCTTGGAGTTCCATGGAAACACTGAAGCTTTCTTT.

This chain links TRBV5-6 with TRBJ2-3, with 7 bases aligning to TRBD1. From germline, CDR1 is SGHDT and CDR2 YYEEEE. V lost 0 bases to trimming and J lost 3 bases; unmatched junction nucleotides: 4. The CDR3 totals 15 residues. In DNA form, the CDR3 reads TGTGCCAGCAGCTTGGTCGACAGGGAGACAGATACGCAGTATTTT. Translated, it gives CASSLVDRETDTQYF.

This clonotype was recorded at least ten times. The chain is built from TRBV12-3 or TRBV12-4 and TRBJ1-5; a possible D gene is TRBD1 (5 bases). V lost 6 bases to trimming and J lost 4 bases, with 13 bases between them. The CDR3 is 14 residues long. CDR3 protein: CASRAGGLNQPQHF. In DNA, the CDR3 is TGTGCCAGCAGGGCCGGGGGACTAAATCAGCCCCAGCATTTT.

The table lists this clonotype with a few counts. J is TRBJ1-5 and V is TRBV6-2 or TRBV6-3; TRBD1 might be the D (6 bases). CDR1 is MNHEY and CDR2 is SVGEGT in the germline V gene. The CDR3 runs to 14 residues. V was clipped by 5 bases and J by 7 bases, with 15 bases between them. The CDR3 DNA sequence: TGTGCCAGCAGTCCCTTAGGGGGGAAACAGCCCCAGCATTTT. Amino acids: CASSPLGGKQPQHF.

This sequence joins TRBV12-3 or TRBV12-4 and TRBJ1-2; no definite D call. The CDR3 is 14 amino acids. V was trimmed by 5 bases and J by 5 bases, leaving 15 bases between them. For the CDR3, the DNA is TGTGCCAGCAGTCCCGCAGGTCTGGGGTATGGCTACACCTTC. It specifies CASSPAGLGYGYTF.

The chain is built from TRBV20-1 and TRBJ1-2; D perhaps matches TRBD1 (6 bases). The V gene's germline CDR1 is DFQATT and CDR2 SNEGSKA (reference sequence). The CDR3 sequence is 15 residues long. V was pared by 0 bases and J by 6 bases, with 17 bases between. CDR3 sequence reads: CSARDPAGQRNGYTF. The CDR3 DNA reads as TGCAGTGCTAGAGACCCGGCCGGACAGAGGAATGGCTACACCTTC.

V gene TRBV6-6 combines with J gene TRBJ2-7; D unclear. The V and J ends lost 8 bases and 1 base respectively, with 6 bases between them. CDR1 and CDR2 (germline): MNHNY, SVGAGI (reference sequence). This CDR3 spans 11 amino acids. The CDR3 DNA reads TGTGCCAGCCGGTGGTCCTACGAGCAGTACTTC. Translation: CASRWSYEQYF.

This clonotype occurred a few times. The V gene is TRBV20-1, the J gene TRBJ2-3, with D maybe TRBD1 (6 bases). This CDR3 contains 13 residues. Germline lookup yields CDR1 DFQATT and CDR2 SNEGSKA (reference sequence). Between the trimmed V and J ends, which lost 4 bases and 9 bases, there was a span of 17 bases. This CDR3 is CSANADRTATQYF. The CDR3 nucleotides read TGCAGTGCTAACGCTGACAGGACGGCGACGCAGTATTTT.

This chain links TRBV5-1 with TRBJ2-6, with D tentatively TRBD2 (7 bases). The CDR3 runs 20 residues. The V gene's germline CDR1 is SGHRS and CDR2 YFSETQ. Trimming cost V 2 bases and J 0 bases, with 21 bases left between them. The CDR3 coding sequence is TGCGCCAGCAGCTTTATCCTAATAGGGGGGGAAGACTCTGGGGCCAACGTCCTGACTTTC. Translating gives CASSFILIGGEDSGANVLTF. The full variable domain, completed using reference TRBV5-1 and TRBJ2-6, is KAGVTQTPRYLIKTRGQQVTLSCSPISGHRSVSWYQQTPGQGLQFLFEYFSETQRNKGNFPGRFSGRQFSNSRSEMNVSTLELGDSALYLCASSFILIGGEDSGANVLTFGAGSRLTVL.

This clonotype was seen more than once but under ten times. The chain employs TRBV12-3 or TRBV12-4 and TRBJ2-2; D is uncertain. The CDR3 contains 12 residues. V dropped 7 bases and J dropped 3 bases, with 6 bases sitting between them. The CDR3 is CASNKYTGELFF. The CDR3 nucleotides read TGTGCCAGCAACAAATACACCGGGGAGCTGTTTTTT.

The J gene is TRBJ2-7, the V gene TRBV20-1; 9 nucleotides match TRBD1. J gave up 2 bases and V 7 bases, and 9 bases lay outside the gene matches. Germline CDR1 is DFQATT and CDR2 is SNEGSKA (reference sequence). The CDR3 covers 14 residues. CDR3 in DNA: TGCAGTGGAAAACCTCGGACAGGGGCCTACGAGCAGTACTTC. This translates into CSGKPRTGAYEQYF.

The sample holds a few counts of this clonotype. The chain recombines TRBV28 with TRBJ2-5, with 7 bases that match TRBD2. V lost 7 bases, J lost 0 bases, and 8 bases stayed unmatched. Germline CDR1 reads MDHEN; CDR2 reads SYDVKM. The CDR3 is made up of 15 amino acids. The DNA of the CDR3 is TGTGCCAGCACCCAGCGGGAAGGGGACCAAGAGACCCAGTACTTC. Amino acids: CASTQREGDQETQYF.

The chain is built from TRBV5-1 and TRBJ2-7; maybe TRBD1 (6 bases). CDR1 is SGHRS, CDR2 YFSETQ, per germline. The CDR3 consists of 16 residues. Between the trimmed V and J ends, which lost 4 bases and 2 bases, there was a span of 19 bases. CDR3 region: CASSAYNDPGAYEQYF. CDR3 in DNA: TGCGCCAGCAGCGCCTATAACGACCCAGGGGCCTACGAGCAGTACTTC.

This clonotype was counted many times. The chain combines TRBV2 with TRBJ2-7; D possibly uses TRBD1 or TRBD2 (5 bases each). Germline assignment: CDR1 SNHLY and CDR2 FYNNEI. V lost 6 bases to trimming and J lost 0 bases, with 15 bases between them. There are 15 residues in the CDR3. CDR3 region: CASRTGTVSSYEQYF. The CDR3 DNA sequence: TGTGCCAGCAGGACCGGGACCGTGAGCTCCTACGAGCAGTACTTC.

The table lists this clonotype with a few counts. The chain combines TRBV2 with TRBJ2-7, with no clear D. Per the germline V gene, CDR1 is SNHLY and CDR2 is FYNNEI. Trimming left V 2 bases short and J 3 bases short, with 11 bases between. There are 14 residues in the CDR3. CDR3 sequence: CASSESGQSYEQYF. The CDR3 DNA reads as TGTGCCAGCAGTGAAAGTGGGCAGAGCTACGAGCAGTACTTC.

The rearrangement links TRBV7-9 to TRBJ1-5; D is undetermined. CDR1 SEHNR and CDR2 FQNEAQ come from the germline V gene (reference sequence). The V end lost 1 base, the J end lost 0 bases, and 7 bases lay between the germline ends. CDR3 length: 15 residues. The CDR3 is CASSLEGSSNQPQHF. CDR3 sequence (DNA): TGTGCCAGCAGCTTAGAGGGCAGTAGCAATCAGCCCCAGCATTTT.

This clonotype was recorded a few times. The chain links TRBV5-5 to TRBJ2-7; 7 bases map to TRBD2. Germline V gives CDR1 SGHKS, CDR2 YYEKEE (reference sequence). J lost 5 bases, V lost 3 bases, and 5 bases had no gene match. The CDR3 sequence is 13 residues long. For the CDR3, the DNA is TGTGCCAGCAGCTGGGCAGGGAGGGACGAGCAGTACTTC. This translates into CASSWAGRDEQYF.

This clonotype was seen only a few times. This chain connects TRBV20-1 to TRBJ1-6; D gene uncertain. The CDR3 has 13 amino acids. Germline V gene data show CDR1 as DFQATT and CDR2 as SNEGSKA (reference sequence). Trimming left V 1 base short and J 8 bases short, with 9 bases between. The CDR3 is CSARGGKYSPLHF. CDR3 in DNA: TGCAGTGCTAGAGGAGGGAAATATTCACCCCTCCACTTT.